One and the same sample provided the 26 T cell receptor beta chains below, sequenced in a study of blood T cells in healthy people across ages (dated by TCRdb to the mid-2010s). Library creation used 5' RACE. Sequenced using an Illumina HiSeq 2500. A second PCR of 7 to 11 cycles was performed with a sample-barcoded 5' primer and a J-beta primer mix. In-frame beta chains were kept once TCRdb had trimmed the public reads at Q25 with fastp and called clones with MiXCR. Each CDR3 protein appears once, grouped with its most common genes and DNA. Counted in this sample were approximately 670,000 distinct CDR3 sequences; less than 45% of them appeared once. Clones ranked in the top ten supply approximately 29% of the sample. The sample consisted of blood. The receptors derive from a man aged 80 or over in good health.

The V call is TRBV7-6, the J call TRBJ2-4, with D perhaps TRBD1 or TRBD2 (6 bases each). This CDR3 has 17 amino acids. V lost 5 bases, J lost 0 bases, and 17 bases lay in between. Per germline, CDR1 SGHVS and CDR2 FNYEAQ. CDR3 nucleotide sequence: TGTGCCAGCAGCCCCCGAGAGGGGGGACTAGCCAAAAACATTCAGTACTTC. This translates into CASSPREGGLAKNIQYF.

This clonotype was detected a few times. V usage is TRBV29-1 and J usage is TRBJ1-1; TRBD1 matches 7 bases. The CDR3 covers 12 residues. V dropped 7 bases and J dropped 4; count of bases not matched to a gene: 6. The germline CDR1 and CDR2 sequences are SQVTM and ANQGSEA. The CDR3 DNA follows: TGCAGCGGTCAACAGGGGTTCACTGAAGCTTTCTTT. This sequence encodes CSGQQGFTEAFF.

The sample holds a few counts of this clonotype. V is TRBV4-3 and J is TRBJ2-1; 9 bases match TRBD2. Trimming removed 3 bases from V and 3 bases from J; junction bases left unmatched: 15. The CDR3 runs 19 residues. Germline V lookup: CDR1 LGHNA, CDR2 YSLEER. The DNA for the CDR3 is TGCGCCAGCAGCCATAATGCGGGAGGGCCCTCTGGGCTCTACAATGAGCAGTTCTTC. Translation: CASSHNAGGPSGLYNEQFF.

Only a few counts were recorded for this clonotype. CDR3: CSAKTGVEMNTEAFF. The CDR3 coding sequence is TGCAGTGCTAAAACCGGGGTTGAGATGAACACTGAAGCTTTCTTT. The chain links TRBV20-1 to TRBJ1-1; unclear D gene. Per germline, CDR1 DFQATT and CDR2 SNEGSKA (reference sequence). The CDR3 sequence is 15 residues long. Trimming shortened V by 4 bases and J by 0 bases, and 15 bases separated the two germline ends.

Details on this clonotype: A junction end diverges from the germline sequence, so it may reflect a read error. The chain joins TRBV3-1 to TRBJ2-7; D remains unclear. The J call could be wrong; TRBJ2-5 is a better fit for the DNA end. This CDR3 spans 14 amino acids. Looked up from germline, CDR1 is LGHDT and CDR2 is YNNKEL (reference sequence). CDR3 residues: CASNQAAGSETQYF. The CDR3 bases are TGTGCCAGCAACCAAGCTGCCGGTTCTGAGACCCAGTACTTC.

The gene calls are TRBV10-3 and TRBJ2-7; D is possibly TRBD1 or TRBD2 (5 bases each). There are 13 residues in the CDR3. From germline, CDR1 is ENHRY and CDR2 SYGVKD. V lost 6 bases, J lost 3 bases, and 12 bases lay in between. CDR3 DNA: TGTGCCATCAGCACGGGGCCAGACTACGAGCAGTACTTC. It specifies CAISTGPDYEQYF.

A few counts support this clonotype. A much larger clone differs by one base, so this may be a read error. The chain employs TRBV5-1 and TRBJ2-5, with TRBD1 identical over 8 bases. Germline lookup yields CDR1 SGHRS and CDR2 YFSETQ. CDR3 length: 15 amino acids. The V and J ends lost 3 bases and 5 bases, in that order; junction bases with no gene match: 9. This chain's CDR3 is CASSWSGQGTETQYF. The CDR3 DNA sequence: TGCGCCAGCAGCTGGTCAGGACAGGGAACGGAGACCCAGTACTTC. The entire variable domain, with the rest obtained from reference TRBV5-1 and TRBJ2-5, is as follows: KAGVTQTPRYLIKTRGQQVTLSCSPISGHRSVSWYQQTPGQGLQFLFEYFSETQRNKGNFPGRFSGRQFSNSRSEMNVSTLELGDSALYLCASSWSGQGTETQYFGPGTRLLVL.

This clonotype was seen many times. The chain links TRBV9 to TRBJ2-2; 10 nucleotides line up with TRBD2. From germline, CDR1 is SGDLS and CDR2 YYNGEE. V dropped 3 bases and J dropped 6; count of bases not matched to a gene: 8. This CDR3 region has 16 residues. CDR3 region: CASSENSGGFPGELFF. The CDR3 DNA reads as TGTGCCAGCAGCGAAAATAGCGGGGGGTTCCCCGGGGAGCTGTTTTTT.

J is TRBJ2-5 and V is TRBV7-2; 8 bases are shared with TRBD1. CDR3 length: 14 residues. CDR1 and CDR2 (germline): SGHTA, FQGNSA. Trimming at V came to 8 bases and at J to 3 bases, leaving 8 bases not matched to a gene. DNA for the CDR3: TGTGCCAGCCTCTGGGACAGGAGAAAAGAGACCCAGTACTTC. It yields the protein CASLWDRRKETQYF.

This clonotype has a count of ten or more. The chain uses TRBV6-1 and TRBJ1-2; maybe TRBD1 (5 bases). CDR3 length: 13 residues. The V gene's germline CDR1 is MNHNS and CDR2 SASEGT. With 6 bases removed from V and 7 bases from J, the gap between germline ends came to 15 bases. CDR3 coding DNA: TGTGCCAGCAGCCCGACCCGGGACTCTGGCTACACCTTC. Amino acid sequence: CASSPTRDSGYTF.

The chain employs TRBV5-1 and TRBJ1-4, with D maybe TRBD1 (5 bases). V lost 4 bases and J 2 bases, leaving 9 bases between the germline ends. The CDR3 runs 14 residues. Germline CDR1 and CDR2: SGHRS and YFSETQ. The CDR3 loop is CASSPTVTNEKLFF. CDR3 bases: TGCGCCAGCAGCCCGACAGTGACTAATGAAAAACTGTTTTTT.

The CDR3 region has the DNA TGTGCCAGCAGTTACTCTCCAGGAATCGAGCAGTACTTC. This gives the protein CASSYSPGIEQYF. The chain couples TRBV6-2 or TRBV6-3 to TRBJ2-7; D remains ambiguous. Germline V gives CDR1 MNHEY, CDR2 SVGEGT. CDR3 length equals 13 residues. Trimming pared 0 bases from V and 6 bases from J, leaving 9 bases between.

The rearrangement joins TRBV6-4 to TRBJ2-7; possible D gene TRBD2, 6 bases. The CDR3 is 13 amino acids. V lost 4 bases, J lost 6 bases, and 13 bases lay in between. Per the germline V gene, CDR1 is MRHNA and CDR2 is SNTAGT. CDR3 sequence: CASSVQRGGEQYF. The CDR3 coding sequence is TGTGCCAGCAGTGTACAGAGGGGAGGCGAGCAGTACTTC.

This clonotype showed up just a few times. J is TRBJ2-3 and V is TRBV7-2, with 8 positions matching TRBD2. V was pared by 4 bases and J by 7 bases, with 22 bases of the junction left unmatched. The CDR3 runs to 19 residues. Germline assignment: CDR1 SGHTA and CDR2 FQGNSA. The CDR3 DNA reads TGTGCCAGCAGCTCTTTTCTTCGGGGGGGCGCAGCCAAGGCCTATACGCAGTATTTT. It is translated as CASSSFLRGGAAKAYTQYF.

The rearrangement uses TRBV27 and TRBJ2-7; the D gene is possibly TRBD2 (5 bases). Trimming cost V 8 bases and J 3 bases, with 5 bases left between them. The CDR3 loop spans 10 amino acids. The germline V gene encodes CDR1 MNHEY and CDR2 SMNVEV (reference sequence). The CDR3 protein is CASGLYEQYF. CDR3 bases: TGTGCCAGCGGACTCTACGAGCAGTACTTC.

This clonotype turned up a few times. This rearrangement joins TRBV4-1 to TRBJ2-1; 10 bases map to TRBD2. V shed 0 bases and J 15 bases; nucleotides not matched to a gene: 11. The CDR3 runs to 15 residues. CDR1 MGHRA and CDR2 YSYEKL come from the germline V gene. The CDR3 DNA sequence: TGCGCCAGCAGCCAAGACAACAGCGGGAGGGCCGCTAGGTTCTTC. Translated: CASSQDNSGRAARFF.

The CDR3 loop reads CASSPRGQGADEQYF. CDR3 sequence (DNA): TGCGCCAGCAGCCCGAGGGGACAGGGGGCCGACGAGCAGTACTTC. The rearrangement links TRBV5-1 to TRBJ2-7; 12 bases fit TRBD1. This CDR3 region has 15 residues. V was clipped by 4 bases and J by 5 bases; unmatched bases: 7. CDR1 and CDR2 from the germline V gene are SGHRS and YFSETQ.

This clonotype was detected ten times or more. This chain connects TRBV12-3 or TRBV12-4 to TRBJ2-7, with D perhaps given as TRBD1 or TRBD2 (7 bases each). Trimming removed 5 bases at V and 4 bases at J, with 21 bases between. This CDR3 has 16 residues. The CDR3 sequence: CASSPTGVRGAYEQYF. CDR3 in DNA: TGTGCCAGCAGTCCTACAGGGGTTCGGGGGGCTTACGAGCAGTACTTC.

The V call is TRBV20-1, the J call TRBJ2-1, with 9 bases identical to TRBD2. The CDR3 covers 14 residues. The J segment lost 6 bases and the V segment lost 0 bases, leaving 3 bases of the junction unmatched. Germline CDR1 reads DFQATT; CDR2 reads SNEGSKA (reference sequence). Here the CDR3 DNA reads TGCAGTGCTAGAGATAGCGGGAGACCCAATGAGCAGTTCTTC. Translated, it gives CSARDSGRPNEQFF.

The V call is TRBV29-1, the J call TRBJ1-3; D is ambiguous. The CDR3 totals 11 residues. The germline CDR1 and CDR2 sequences are SQVTM and ANQGSEA. Trimming took off 2 bases at V and 4 bases at J, with 3 bases between the two ends. CDR3 loop: CSVEWGNTIYF. The CDR3 DNA sequence: TGCAGCGTTGAATGGGGAAACACCATATATTTT. Drawing the rest from reference TRBV29-1 and TRBJ1-3, the complete variable domain is SAVISQKPSRDICQRGTSLTIQCQVDSQVTMMFWYRQQPGQSLTLIATANQGSEATYESGFVIDKFPISRPNLTFSTLTVSNMSPEDSSIYLCSVEWGNTIYFGEGSWLTVV.

The sample holds a few counts of this clonotype. The chain couples TRBV12-3 or TRBV12-4 to TRBJ1-5, with 7 nucleotides matching TRBD1. CDR3 length: 14 residues. The V and J ends lost 6 bases and 2 bases, in that order; junction bases with no gene match: 4. The CDR3 protein is CASRRGTGNQPQHF. CDR3 sequence (DNA): TGTGCCAGCAGACGGGGGACAGGCAATCAGCCCCAGCATTTT.

The V call is TRBV20-1, the J call TRBJ1-1, with D possibly TRBD1 on 6 matching bases. CDR1 and CDR2 (germline): DFQATT, SNEGSKA (reference sequence). CDR3 length equals 12 residues. With 6 bases removed from V and 6 bases from J, the gap between germline ends came to 14 bases. The CDR3 nucleotides are TGCAGTGCCAGGGGCGGCCCAGCTGAAGCTTTCTTT. It specifies CSARGGPAEAFF.

This clonotype showed up just a few times. This CDR3 is CASTRSWGLGETQYF. DNA for the CDR3: TGTGCCAGCACCAGGTCGTGGGGGCTGGGGGAGACCCAGTACTTC. J is TRBJ2-5 and V is TRBV2; D is perhaps TRBD1 (6 bases). Trimming left V 7 bases short and J 5 bases short, with 20 bases between. The germline V gene encodes CDR1 SNHLY and CDR2 FYNNEI. This CDR3 contains 15 residues.

Remarks on this clonotype: One junction end does not reproduce the germline sequence, and a read error may be involved. The chain links TRBV6-6 to TRBJ2-7, with TRBD2 matching over 7 bases. TRBJ2-5 explains the end of the DNA better; the J call may be wrong. The CDR3 is 17 amino acids. Germline lookup yields CDR1 MNHNY and CDR2 SVGAGI (reference sequence). The CDR3 DNA follows: TGCGCCAGCAGTTACCCCCTGGGTCGAGCGGGACGGGAGACCCAGTACTTC. It encodes CASSYPLGRAGRETQYF.

This clonotype showed up just a few times. The chain is built from TRBV20-1 and TRBJ2-5, with TRBD2 matching over 8 bases. Germline V CDR1 and CDR2: DFQATT, SNEGSKA (reference sequence). Trimming cost V 5 bases and J 0 bases; bases outside gene matches: 11. The CDR3 covers 16 residues. CDR3 sequence (DNA): TGCAGTGCTTACCGAAGCGGGAGAGTCCACCAAGAGACCCAGTACTTC. Protein sequence: CSAYRSGRVHQETQYF.

A remark on this clonotype: At one end the junction does not follow the germline gene, possibly because of a read error. V usage is TRBV5-6 and J usage is TRBJ2-1; D ambiguous. Per the germline V gene, CDR1 is SGHDT and CDR2 is YYEEEE. This CDR3 has 12 residues. The DNA for the CDR3 is TGTGCCAACAGCCCCGACGGTGATGAGCAGTTCTTC. Its translation is CANSPDGDEQFF.